This passage covers 12 T cell receptor beta chains from one sample sequenced in a study of T cells in tumors after PD-1 blockade. Clones were read by immunoSEQ multiplex PCR, and TCRdb kept only the in-frame ones, dropping some. The data show some 14,000 clones, roughly 80% seen once. Here the sequenced sample was PBMCs, taken after anti-PD-1 treatment. The receptors come from a human donor with basal cell carcinoma.

V is TRBV5-1 and J is TRBJ1-2; possible D gene TRBD1, 6 bases. The CDR3 is 12 residues long. Trimming pared 8 bases from V and 6 bases from J, leaving 14 bases between. Germline assignment: CDR1 SGHRS and CDR2 YFSETQ. The CDR3 loop reads CASAGVLDGYTF. The CDR3 DNA sequence: TGCGCCAGTGCAGGGGTTTTGGATGGCTACACCTTC.

The chain has TRBV9 and TRBJ2-5; no clear D gene. This CDR3 region has 15 residues. Trimming removed 4 bases at V and 4 bases at J, with 17 bases between. Germline CDR1 and CDR2: SGDLS and YYNGEE. CDR3 region: CASSPSGGGLETQYF. The CDR3 region has the DNA TGTGCCAGCAGCCCGTCGGGCGGTGGGTTAGAGACCCAGTACTTC.

V and J are TRBV19 and TRBJ2-1; the match to TRBD2 covers 10 bases. CDR1 and CDR2 from the germline V gene are LNHDA and SQIVND (reference sequence). The CDR3 is made up of 14 amino acids. V lost 4 bases and J lost 4; bases outside the gene matches: 1. CDR3 region: CASSKGLAYNEQFF. The CDR3 nucleotides are TGTGCCAGTAGTAAGGGACTAGCGTACAATGAGCAGTTCTTC.

This clone showed up just a few times. CDR3 coding DNA: TGTGCCAGCAGTTCCGTTTTTACAGGGGGTGAAGACTATGGCTACACCTTC. Protein product: CASSSVFTGGEDYGYTF. The genes are TRBV27 and TRBJ1-2; TRBD1 matches 8 bases. V shed 4 bases, J shed 3 bases, and the junction held 13 bases outside the gene matches. This CDR3 contains 17 residues. Germline CDR1 reads MNHEY; CDR2 reads SMNVEV (reference sequence).

J is TRBJ2-3 and V is TRBV6-5; TRBD2 aligns across 8 bases. The germline V gene has CDR1 MNHEY and CDR2 SVGAGI. The V segment lost 7 bases and the J segment 2 bases; nucleotides outside the gene matches: 8. The CDR3 consists of 15 residues. The CDR3 spells CASKVSSGPTDTQYF. The CDR3, as DNA: TGTGCCAGCAAGGTTTCTAGCGGGCCCACAGATACGCAGTATTTT.

In the case of this clone: The germline gene is not matched at one end of the junction; a read error may be the cause. V gene TRBV27 combines with J gene TRBJ2-2; D might be TRBD1 or TRBD2, each matching 5 bases. This CDR3 has 18 amino acids. Germline-derived CDR1 and CDR2 are MNHEY and SMNVEV (reference sequence). The DNA of the CDR3 is TGTGCCAGCAGTTTCCAGGGATCCTATACTAATGAACACCGGGGAGCTGTTTTT. The encoded protein is CASSFQGSYTNEHRGAVF.

This clone was recorded only once. V and J are TRBV3-1 (or the pseudogene TRBV3-2) and TRBJ2-1; D ambiguous. The CDR3 is 15 residues long. The germline V gene encodes CDR1 LGHDT and CDR2 YNNKEL (reference sequence). Trimming removed 2 bases from V and 5 bases from J, with 13 bases in between. The CDR3 DNA reads as TGTGCCAGCAGCCAACCCGGGTTTGTACACAATGAGCAGTTCTTC. It is translated as CASSQPGFVHNEQFF.

The chain is built from TRBV7-8 and TRBJ1-1; TRBD1 is a possible D gene (5 bases). The CDR3 loop spans 13 amino acids. Trimming stripped 4 bases from V and 1 base from J, with 7 bases between. Germline CDR1 is SGHVS and CDR2 is FQNEAQ. CDR3 DNA: TGTGCCAGCAGCTCTGACAGGAACACTGAAGCTTTCTTT. This sequence encodes CASSSDRNTEAFF.

V and J are TRBV3-1 (or the pseudogene TRBV3-2) and TRBJ1-1, with D possibly TRBD1 on 6 matching bases. Germline CDR1 is LGHDT and CDR2 is YNNKEL (reference sequence). The CDR3 is 15 residues long. The V end was cut by 5 bases, the J end by 4 bases, with 17 bases between. CDR3 residues: CASSGGAFSPTEAFF. CDR3 sequence (DNA): TGTGCCAGCAGCGGGGGGGCCTTCTCCCCCACTGAAGCTTTCTTT.

V gene TRBV5-4 combines with J gene TRBJ2-7; 7 positions match TRBD2. J gave up 0 bases and V 0 bases, and 3 bases lay outside the gene matches. CDR3 size: 15 residues. The germline CDR1 and CDR2 sequences are SGHNT and YYREEE (reference sequence). CDR3 sequence: CASSLGSGISYEQYF. In DNA form, the CDR3 reads TGTGCCAGCAGCTTGGGCAGCGGGATCTCCTACGAGCAGTACTTC.

The chain combines TRBV5-1 with TRBJ2-7; 10 positions match TRBD1. Germline CDR1 reads SGHRS; CDR2 reads YFSETQ. The CDR3 length is 14 residues. Trimming removed 4 bases from V and 5 bases from J; junction bases left unmatched: 6. The DNA of the CDR3 is TGCGCCAGCAGCCCTGGACAGGGGGAGCACGAGCAGTACTTC. This encodes CASSPGQGEHEQYF.

The genes are TRBV19 and TRBJ2-1; D gene unclear. Germline V gene data show CDR1 as LNHDA and CDR2 as SQIVND (reference sequence). The CDR3 has 13 amino acids. The ends were cut back, 5 bases at V and 7 bases at J, with 12 bases in the middle. In DNA, the CDR3 is TGTGCCAGTAGTCCAAAGACCAGGAATGAGCAGTTCTTC. Translating gives CASSPKTRNEQFF.